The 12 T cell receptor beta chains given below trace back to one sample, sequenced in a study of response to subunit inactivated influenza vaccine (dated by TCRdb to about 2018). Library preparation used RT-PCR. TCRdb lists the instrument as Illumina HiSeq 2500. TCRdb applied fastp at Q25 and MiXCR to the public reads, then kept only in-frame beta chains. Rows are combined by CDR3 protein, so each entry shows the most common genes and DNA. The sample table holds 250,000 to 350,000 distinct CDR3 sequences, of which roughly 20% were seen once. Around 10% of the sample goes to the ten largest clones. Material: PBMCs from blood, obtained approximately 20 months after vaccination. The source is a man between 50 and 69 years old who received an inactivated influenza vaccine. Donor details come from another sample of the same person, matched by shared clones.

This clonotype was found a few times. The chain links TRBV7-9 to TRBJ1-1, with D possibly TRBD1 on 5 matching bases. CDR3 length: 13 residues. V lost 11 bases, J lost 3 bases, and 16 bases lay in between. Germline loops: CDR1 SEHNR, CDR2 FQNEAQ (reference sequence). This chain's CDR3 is CALNRGVYTEAFF. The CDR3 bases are TGTGCCCTTAACCGGGGGGTGTACACTGAAGCTTTCTTT. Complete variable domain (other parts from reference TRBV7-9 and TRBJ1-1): DTGVSQNPRHKITKRGQNVTFRCDPISEHNRLYWYRQTLGQGPEFLTYFQNEAQLEKSRLLSDRFSAERPKGSFSTLEIQRTEQGDSAMYLCALNRGVYTEAFFGQGTRLTVV.

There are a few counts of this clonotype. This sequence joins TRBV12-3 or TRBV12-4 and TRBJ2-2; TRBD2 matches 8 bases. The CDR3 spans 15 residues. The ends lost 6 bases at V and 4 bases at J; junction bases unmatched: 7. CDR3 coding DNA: TGTGCCAGCAGCTCGGGAGGGATGGGCACCGGGGAGCTGTTTTTT. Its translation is CASSSGGMGTGELFF.

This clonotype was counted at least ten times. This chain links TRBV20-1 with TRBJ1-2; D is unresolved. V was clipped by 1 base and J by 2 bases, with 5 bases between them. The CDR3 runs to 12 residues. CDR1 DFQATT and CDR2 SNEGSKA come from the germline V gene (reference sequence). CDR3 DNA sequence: TGCAGTGCTAGAGGAATGAACTATGGCTACACCTTC. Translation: CSARGMNYGYTF.

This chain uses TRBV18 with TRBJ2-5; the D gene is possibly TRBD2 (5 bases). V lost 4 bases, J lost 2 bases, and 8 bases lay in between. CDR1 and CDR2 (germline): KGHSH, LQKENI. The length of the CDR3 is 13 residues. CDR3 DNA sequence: TGTGCCAGCTCACGGGAGTCACAAGAGACCCAGTACTTC. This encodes CASSRESQETQYF.

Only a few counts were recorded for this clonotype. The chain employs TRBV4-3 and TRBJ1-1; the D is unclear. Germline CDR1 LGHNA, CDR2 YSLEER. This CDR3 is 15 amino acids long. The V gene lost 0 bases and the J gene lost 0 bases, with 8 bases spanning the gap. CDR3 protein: CASSQDRLMNTEAFF. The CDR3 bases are TGCGCCAGCAGCCAAGATCGGTTGATGAACACTGAAGCTTTCTTT.

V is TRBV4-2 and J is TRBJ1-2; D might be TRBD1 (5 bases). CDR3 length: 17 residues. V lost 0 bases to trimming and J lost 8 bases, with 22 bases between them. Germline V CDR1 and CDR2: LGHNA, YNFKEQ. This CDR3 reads CASSQDVFDSSPRGYTF. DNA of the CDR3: TGTGCCAGCAGCCAAGACGTATTCGACAGTTCCCCGAGGGGCTACACCTTC.

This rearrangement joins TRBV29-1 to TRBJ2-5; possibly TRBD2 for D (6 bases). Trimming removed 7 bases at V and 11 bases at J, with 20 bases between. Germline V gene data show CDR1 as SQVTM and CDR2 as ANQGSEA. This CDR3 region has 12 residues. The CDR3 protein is CSGTIGLAPQYF. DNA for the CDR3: TGCAGCGGGACTATAGGGCTCGCCCCTCAGTACTTC.

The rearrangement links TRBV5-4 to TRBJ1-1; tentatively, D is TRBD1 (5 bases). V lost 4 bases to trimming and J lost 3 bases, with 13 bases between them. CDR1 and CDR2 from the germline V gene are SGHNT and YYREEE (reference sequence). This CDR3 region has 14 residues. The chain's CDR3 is CASSRGGWYTEAFF. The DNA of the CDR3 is TGTGCCAGCAGCCGGGGGGGGTGGTACACTGAAGCTTTCTTT.

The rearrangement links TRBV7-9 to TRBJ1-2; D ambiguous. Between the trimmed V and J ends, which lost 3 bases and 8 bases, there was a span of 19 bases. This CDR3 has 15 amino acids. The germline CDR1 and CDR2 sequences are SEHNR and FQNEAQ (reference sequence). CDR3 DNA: TGTGCCAGCAGCTTTAGTCCGGAGATAACTGGGGGCTACACCTTC. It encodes CASSFSPEITGGYTF.

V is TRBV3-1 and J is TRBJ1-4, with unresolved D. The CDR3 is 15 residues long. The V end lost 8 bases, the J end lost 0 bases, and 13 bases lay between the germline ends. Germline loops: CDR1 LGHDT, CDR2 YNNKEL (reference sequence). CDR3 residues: CASRGNLATNEKLFF. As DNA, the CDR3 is TGTGCCAGCCGAGGTAACTTAGCAACTAATGAAAAACTGTTTTTT.

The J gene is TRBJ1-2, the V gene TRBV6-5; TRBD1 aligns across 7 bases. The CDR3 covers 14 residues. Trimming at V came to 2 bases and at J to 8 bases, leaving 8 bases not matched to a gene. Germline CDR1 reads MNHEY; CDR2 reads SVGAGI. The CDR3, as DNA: TGTGCCAGCAGTTACACCCGACAGGGAGGCGGCTACACCTTC. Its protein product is CASSYTRQGGGYTF.

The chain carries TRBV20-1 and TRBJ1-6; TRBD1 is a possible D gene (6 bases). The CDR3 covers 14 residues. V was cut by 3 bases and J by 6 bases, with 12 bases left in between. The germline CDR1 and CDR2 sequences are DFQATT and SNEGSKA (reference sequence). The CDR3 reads CSASPGHSNSPLHF. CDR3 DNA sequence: TGCAGTGCTAGCCCGGGACATTCTAATTCACCCCTCCACTTT.